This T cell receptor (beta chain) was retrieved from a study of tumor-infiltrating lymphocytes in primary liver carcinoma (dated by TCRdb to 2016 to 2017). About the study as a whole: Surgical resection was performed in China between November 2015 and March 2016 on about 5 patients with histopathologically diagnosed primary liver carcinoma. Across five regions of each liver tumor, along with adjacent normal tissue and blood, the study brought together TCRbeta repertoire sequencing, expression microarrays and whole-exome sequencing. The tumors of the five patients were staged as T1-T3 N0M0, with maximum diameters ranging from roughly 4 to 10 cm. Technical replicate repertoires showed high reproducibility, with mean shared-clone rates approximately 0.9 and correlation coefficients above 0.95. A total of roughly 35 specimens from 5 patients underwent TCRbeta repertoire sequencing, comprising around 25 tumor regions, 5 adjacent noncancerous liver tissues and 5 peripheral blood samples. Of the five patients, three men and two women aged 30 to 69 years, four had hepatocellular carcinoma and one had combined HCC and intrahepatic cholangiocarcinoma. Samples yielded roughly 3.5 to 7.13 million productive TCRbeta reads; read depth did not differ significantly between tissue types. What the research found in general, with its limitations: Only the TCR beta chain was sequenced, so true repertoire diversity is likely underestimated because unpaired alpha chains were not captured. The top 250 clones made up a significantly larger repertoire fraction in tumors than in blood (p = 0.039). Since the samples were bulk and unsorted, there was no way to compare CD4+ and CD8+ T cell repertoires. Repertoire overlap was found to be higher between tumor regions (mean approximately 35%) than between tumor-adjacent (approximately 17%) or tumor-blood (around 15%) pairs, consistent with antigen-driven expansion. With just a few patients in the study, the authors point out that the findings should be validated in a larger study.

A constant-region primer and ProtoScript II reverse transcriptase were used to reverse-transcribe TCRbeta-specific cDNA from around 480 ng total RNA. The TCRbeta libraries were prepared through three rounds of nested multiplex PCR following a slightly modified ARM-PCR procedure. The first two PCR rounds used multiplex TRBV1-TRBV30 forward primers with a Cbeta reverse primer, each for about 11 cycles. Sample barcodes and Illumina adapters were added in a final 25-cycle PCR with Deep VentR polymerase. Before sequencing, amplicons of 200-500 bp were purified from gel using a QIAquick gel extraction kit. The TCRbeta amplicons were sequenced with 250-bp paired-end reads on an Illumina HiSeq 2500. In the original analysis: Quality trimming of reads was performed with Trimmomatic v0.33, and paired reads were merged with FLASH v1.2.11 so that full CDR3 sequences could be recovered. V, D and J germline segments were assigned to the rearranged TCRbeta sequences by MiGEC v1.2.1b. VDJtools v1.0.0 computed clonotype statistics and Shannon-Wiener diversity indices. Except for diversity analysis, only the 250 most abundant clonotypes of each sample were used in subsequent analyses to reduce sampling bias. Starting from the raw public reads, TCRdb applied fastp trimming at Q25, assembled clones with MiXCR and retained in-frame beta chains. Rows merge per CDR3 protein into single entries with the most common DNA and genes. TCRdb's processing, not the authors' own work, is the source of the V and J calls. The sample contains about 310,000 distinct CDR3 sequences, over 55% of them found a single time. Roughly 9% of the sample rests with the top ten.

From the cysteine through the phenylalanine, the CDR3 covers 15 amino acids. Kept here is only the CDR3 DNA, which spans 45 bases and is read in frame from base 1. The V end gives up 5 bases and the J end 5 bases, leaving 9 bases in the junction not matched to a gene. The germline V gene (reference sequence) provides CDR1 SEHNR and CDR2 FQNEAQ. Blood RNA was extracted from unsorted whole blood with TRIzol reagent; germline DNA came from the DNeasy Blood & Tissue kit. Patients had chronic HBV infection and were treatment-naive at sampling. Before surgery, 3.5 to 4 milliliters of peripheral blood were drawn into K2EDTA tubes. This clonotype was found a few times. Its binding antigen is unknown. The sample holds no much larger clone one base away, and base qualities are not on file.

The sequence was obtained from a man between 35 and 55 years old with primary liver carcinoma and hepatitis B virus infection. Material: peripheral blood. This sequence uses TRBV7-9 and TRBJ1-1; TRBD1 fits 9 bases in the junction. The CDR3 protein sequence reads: CASSPSGQGGTEAFF. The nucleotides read TGTGCCAGCAGCCCCTCGGGACAGGGCGGGACTGAAGCTTTCTTT. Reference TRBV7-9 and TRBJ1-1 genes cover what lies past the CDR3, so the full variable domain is DTGVSQNPRHKITKRGQNVTFRCDPISEHNRLYWYRQTLGQGPEFLTYFQNEAQLEKSRLLSDRFSAERPKGSFSTLEIQRTEQGDSAMYLCASSPSGQGGTEAFFGQGTRLTVV.